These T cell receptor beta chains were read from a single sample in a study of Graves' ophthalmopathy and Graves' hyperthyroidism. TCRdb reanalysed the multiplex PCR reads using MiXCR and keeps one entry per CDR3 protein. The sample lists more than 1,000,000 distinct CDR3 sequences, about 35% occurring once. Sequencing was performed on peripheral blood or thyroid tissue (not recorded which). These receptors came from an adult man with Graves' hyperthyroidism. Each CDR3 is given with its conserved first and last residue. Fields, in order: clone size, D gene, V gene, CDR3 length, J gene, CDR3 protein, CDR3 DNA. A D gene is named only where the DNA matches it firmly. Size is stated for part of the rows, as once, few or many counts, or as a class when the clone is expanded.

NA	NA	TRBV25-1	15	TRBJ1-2	CASKGTSGPDYGYTF	TGTGCCAGCAAAGGTACGTCTGGGCCCGACTATGGCTACACCTTC
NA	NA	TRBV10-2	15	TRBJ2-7	CASSYGTRGRNEQYF	TGTGCCAGCAGTTACGGGACAAGGGGGAGGAACGAGCAGTACTTC
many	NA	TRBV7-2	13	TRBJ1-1	CASSSRLGAEAFF	TGTGCCAGCAGCTCCCGACTAGGCGCTGAAGCTTTCTTT
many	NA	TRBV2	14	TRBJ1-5	CASKATDSNQPQHF	TGTGCCAGCAAAGCGACAGATAGCAATCAGCCCCAGCATTTT
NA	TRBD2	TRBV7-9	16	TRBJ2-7	CASSLNTGTSVYEQYF	TGTGCCAGCAGCTTAAACACCGGGACTAGCGTTTACGAGCAGTACTTC
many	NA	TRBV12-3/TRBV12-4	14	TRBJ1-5	CASSGSQGTQPQHF	TGTGCCAGCAGTGGCAGCCAGGGTACTCAGCCCCAGCATTTT
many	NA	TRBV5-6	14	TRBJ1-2	CASSPTGRGHGYTF	TGTGCCAGCAGCCCGACAGGCCGGGGACACGGCTACACCTTC
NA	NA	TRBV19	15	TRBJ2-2	CASSLRNFNTGELFF	TGTGCCAGTAGTTTGCGTAATTTTAACACCGGGGAGCTGTTTTTT
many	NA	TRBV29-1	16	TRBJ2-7	CSVEGGQNRGSYEQYF	TGCAGCGTTGAAGGGGGACAGAACCGGGGGTCCTACGAGCAGTACTTC
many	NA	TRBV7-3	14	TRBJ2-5	CASSLRGYQETQYF	TGTGCCAGCAGCTTACGGGGGTATCAAGAGACCCAGTACTTC
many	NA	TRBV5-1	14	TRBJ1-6	CASSLAQGGSPLHF	TGCGCCAGCAGCTTGGCCCAGGGAGGTTCACCCCTCCACTTT
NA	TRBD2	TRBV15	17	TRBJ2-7	CATSRGLTSGGSDEQYF	TGTGCCACCAGCAGAGGACTGACTAGCGGGGGGTCGGACGAGCAGTACTTC
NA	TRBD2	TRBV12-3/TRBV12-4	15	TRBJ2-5	CAGRPASGARETQYF	TGTGCCGGCAGACCGGCTAGCGGGGCCAGGGAGACCCAGTACTTC
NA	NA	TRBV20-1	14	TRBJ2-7	CSVDQGSSSYGQYF	TGCAGTGTAGACCAGGGTTCTAGCTCCTACGGGCAGTACTTC
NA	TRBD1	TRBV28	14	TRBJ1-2	CASTRDRAVYGYTF	TGTGCCAGCACCCGGGACAGGGCGGTCTATGGCTACACCTTC
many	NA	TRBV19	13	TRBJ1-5	CASSREVVQPQHF	TGTGCCAGTAGTAGGGAGGTTGTGCAGCCCCAGCATTTT
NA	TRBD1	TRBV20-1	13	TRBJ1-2	CSASGTGVYGYTF	TGCAGTGCTAGCGGGACAGGGGTCTATGGCTACACCTTC